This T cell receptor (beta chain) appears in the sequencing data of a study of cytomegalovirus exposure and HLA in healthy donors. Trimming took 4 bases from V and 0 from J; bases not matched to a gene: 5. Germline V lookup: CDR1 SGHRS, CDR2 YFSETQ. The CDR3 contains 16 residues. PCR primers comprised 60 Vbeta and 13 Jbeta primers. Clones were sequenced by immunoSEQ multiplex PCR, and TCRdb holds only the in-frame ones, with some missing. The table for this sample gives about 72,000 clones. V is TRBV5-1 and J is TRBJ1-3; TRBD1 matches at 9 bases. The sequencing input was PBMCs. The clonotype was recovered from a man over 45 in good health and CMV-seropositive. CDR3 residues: CASSATGGGSGNTIYF. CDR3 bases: TGCGCCAGCAGCGCTACAGGGGGCGGCTCTGGAAACACCATATATTTT.